A selection of T cell receptor beta chains follows, all from one sample in a study of blood T cell repertoires in COVID-19. Sequencing was performed with immunoSEQ multiplex PCR; in TCRdb, only in-frame clones are kept and a portion is missing. There are roughly 150,000 clones in the sample; around 82% occur only once, and 15% to 20% lies in the top ten. The specimen sequenced was PBMCs or T cells enriched from blood (not recorded which). The receptors were sampled from a man aged 60 to 75 who had recovered from COVID-19. Both conserved end residues are part of each CDR3. The order of the fields is clone size, V gene, J gene, CDR3 protein. Clone size, where shown, is once, few, many, or a class for clones that have expanded.

-	TRBV16	TRBJ1-1	CASSWGLGSAEAFF
-	TRBV9	TRBJ2-7	CASSVGSGQGAYEQYF
-	TRBV12-3/TRBV12-4	TRBJ2-5	CASSPGSQETQYF
-	TRBV7-9	TRBJ1-2	CASSFPQGAFYGYTF
-	TRBV14	TRBJ1-6	CASSREVVYGSPLHF
-	TRBV7-9	TRBJ2-1	CASSAGGSDNEQFF
-	TRBV18	TRBJ1-2	CASSPGRIQGYTF
-	TRBV2	TRBJ2-1	CADGGSSLLF
-	TRBV6-1	TRBJ2-7	CASSVAGGPPYEQYF
-	TRBV7-8	TRBJ2-5	CASSLGGTTETQYF
-	TRBV19	TRBJ1-4	CASSIEQMSEKLFF
-	TRBV29-1	TRBJ1-1	CSGRNTGQGTTEAFF
-	TRBV19	TRBJ1-2	CATREPSYGYTF
-	TRBV9	TRBJ2-1	CASSGGGASYNEQFF
few	TRBV7-9	TRBJ2-3	CASSLGSGDYTDTQYF